Below, 7 T cell receptor beta chains from the same sample are listed, as sequenced in a study of graft-versus-host responses after intestinal transplantation. No antigen has been assigned to these receptors. The method was immunoSEQ multiplex PCR; TCRdb's version includes in-frame clones alone and lacks a portion of them. Here the sample spans around 100,000 clones, roughly 93% being singletons. This material consisted of unstimulated CD8+ T cells sorted from spleen or lymph node cells, taken before intestinal transplant. The receptors were gathered from a human donor who received an intestinal transplant.

The gene calls are TRBV5-6 and TRBJ1-4; D not certain. Germline CDR1 and CDR2: SGHDT and YYEEEE. This CDR3 spans 13 amino acids. V shed 0 bases and J shed 7 bases, with 7 bases lying between them. The CDR3 reads CASSLGESEKLFF. The CDR3 DNA follows: TGTGCCAGCAGCTTGGGGGAGAGTGAAAAACTGTTTTTT.

The chain links TRBV29-1 to TRBJ2-5, with 11 nucleotides matching TRBD2. V lost 4 bases, J lost 5 bases, and 6 bases stayed unmatched. There are 14 residues in the CDR3. The V gene's germline CDR1 is SQVTM and CDR2 ANQGSEA. In DNA, the CDR3 is TGCAGCGTTGTGGTAGCGGGGGGGCCGGAGACCCAGTACTTC. Encoded protein: CSVVVAGGPETQYF.

The V call is TRBV19, the J call TRBJ2-3, with TRBD1 identical over 9 bases. After removal of 7 bases from V and 3 bases from J, the junction contained 8 bases not matched to a gene. The germline CDR1 and CDR2 sequences are LNHDA and SQIVND (reference sequence). The CDR3 spans 15 residues. CDR3 nucleotides: TGTGCCAGTACAATACAGGGGGCGCAGACAGATACGCAGTATTTT. Protein product: CASTIQGAQTDTQYF.

V and J are TRBV6-6 and TRBJ2-7; no clear D. Trimming took off 7 bases at V and 5 bases at J, with 9 bases between the two ends. In germline, CDR1 is MNHNY, CDR2 SVGAGI (reference sequence). The CDR3 covers 11 residues. CDR3 sequence: CASTAGNEQYF. The CDR3 region has the DNA TGTGCCAGCACGGCCGGAAACGAGCAGTACTTC.

The CDR3 reads CASSGYHEQYF. The DNA of the CDR3 is TGTGCCAGCAGCGGATACCACGAGCAGTACTTC. V and J are TRBV2 and TRBJ2-7; D gene uncertain. Trimming left V 6 bases short and J 5 bases short, with 8 bases between. Germline-derived CDR1 and CDR2 are SNHLY and FYNNEI. CDR3 size: 11 residues.

This clone was observed once. This chain joins TRBV6-5 and TRBJ2-7; 7 bases align to TRBD2. CDR3 size: 16 residues. Trimming cost V 0 bases and J 0 bases; bases outside gene matches: 5. Germline V gives CDR1 MNHEY, CDR2 SVGAGI. DNA of the CDR3: TGTGCCAGCAGTTACTCGAGTCTAGCGGCCTCCTACGAGCAGTACTTC. This codes for CASSYSSLAASYEQYF.

The V gene is TRBV19, the J gene TRBJ2-7; TRBD2 is a possible D gene (6 bases). The CDR3 sequence is 15 residues long. Germline V lookup: CDR1 LNHDA, CDR2 SQIVND (reference sequence). Trimming cost V 3 bases and J 3 bases, with 15 bases left between them. The CDR3 DNA reads as TGTGCCAGTAGTATTGCCGGGACTGGCCTCTACGAGCAGTACTTC. It yields the protein CASSIAGTGLYEQYF.